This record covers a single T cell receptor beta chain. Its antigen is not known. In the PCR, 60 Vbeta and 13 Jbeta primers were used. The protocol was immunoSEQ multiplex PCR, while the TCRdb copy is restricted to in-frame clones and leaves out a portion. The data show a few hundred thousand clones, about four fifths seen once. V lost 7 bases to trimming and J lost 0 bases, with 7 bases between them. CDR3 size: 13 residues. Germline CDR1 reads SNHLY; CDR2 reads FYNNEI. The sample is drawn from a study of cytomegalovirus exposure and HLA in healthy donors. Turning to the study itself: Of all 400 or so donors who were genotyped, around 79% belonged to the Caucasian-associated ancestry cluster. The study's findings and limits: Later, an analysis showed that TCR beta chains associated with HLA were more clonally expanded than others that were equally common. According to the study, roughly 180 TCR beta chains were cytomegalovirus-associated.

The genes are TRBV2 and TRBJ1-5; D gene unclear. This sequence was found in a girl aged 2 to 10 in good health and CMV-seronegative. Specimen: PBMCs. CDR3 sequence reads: CASTRSSNQPQHF. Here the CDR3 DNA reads TGTGCCAGCACACGGAGTAGCAATCAGCCCCAGCATTTT.